The 13 T cell receptor beta chains below come from one sample, sequenced in a study of human T cells and chemical hapten exposure. As to time point: patch test 2, 6 weeks after DPC sensitization. Treatment defined: therapeutic diphenylcyclopropenone sensitization with weekly scalp DPC. MiXCR, applied by TCRdb to the RACE reads, yields one record per CDR3 protein. Among more than 70,000 distinct CDR3 sequences listed, around 10% were seen once. The specimen comprised whole blood, sampled in connection with sensitization to the hapten diphenylcyclopropenone (DPC). These receptors were taken from a man aged 18 to 29 with alopecia areata. Some clones in this sample may be carry-over from other donors' samples.

The chain uses TRBV11-2 and TRBJ2-2; weak D call: TRBD2 (5 bases). Germline assignment: CDR1 SGHAT and CDR2 FQNNGV. The CDR3 is made up of 14 amino acids. V gave up 3 bases and J gave up 7 bases, with 12 bases separating them. This CDR3 is CASSFSRVGGELFF. CDR3 coding DNA: TGTGCCAGCAGCTTTTCGAGGGTTGGCGGGGAGCTGTTTTTT.

In this sample, this clonotype turned up many times. This chain connects TRBV29-1 to TRBJ1-2; no clear D gene. V lost 4 bases, J lost 6 bases, and 18 bases lay in between. The CDR3 contains 14 residues. Germline V gene data show CDR1 as SQVTM and CDR2 as ANQGSEA. The CDR3 region is CSVVWHGGYNGYTF. CDR3 bases: TGCAGCGTTGTGTGGCACGGAGGGTATAATGGCTACACCTTC.

This clonotype occurred many times. The V and J genes are TRBV5-1 and TRBJ2-1; D is possibly TRBD1 (6 bases). From germline, CDR1 is SGHRS and CDR2 YFSETQ. CDR3 size: 15 residues. Trimming removed 0 bases at V and 6 bases at J, with 13 bases between. The CDR3 loop is CASSLGTVRSNEQFF. As DNA, the CDR3 is TGCGCCAGCAGCTTGGGGACAGTAAGGTCCAATGAGCAGTTCTTC.

V usage is TRBV11-2 and J usage is TRBJ2-1; TRBD2 might be the D (7 bases). From germline, CDR1 is SGHAT and CDR2 FQNNGV. This CDR3 spans 17 amino acids. V gave up 5 bases and J gave up 7 bases, with 24 bases separating them. The CDR3 sequence: CASSPRGGGVLGNEQFF. CDR3 nucleotides: TGTGCCAGCAGCCCCAGAGGAGGGGGGGTCTTGGGGAATGAGCAGTTCTTC. The full variable domain, with the rest looked up from reference TRBV11-2 and TRBJ2-1, is EAGVAQSPRYKIIEKRQSVAFWCNPISGHATLYWYQQILGQGPKLLIQFQNNGVVDDSQLPKDRFSAERLKGVDSTLKIQPAKLEDSAVYLCASSPRGGGVLGNEQFFGPGTRLTVL.

This clonotype has only a few counts. J is TRBJ2-1 and V is TRBV10-2; 10 bases map to TRBD1. The V gene's germline CDR1 is WSHSY and CDR2 SAAADI. The length of the CDR3 is 15 residues. V trimming: 6 bases; J trimming: 4 bases; junction bases outside the gene matches: 6. The CDR3 loop reads CASSARDRGYNEQFF. The DNA for the CDR3 is TGCGCCAGCAGCGCGCGGGACAGGGGTTACAATGAGCAGTTCTTC.

This clonotype was recorded at least ten times. The chain has TRBV25-1 and TRBJ2-3; the D is unclear. Germline values: CDR1 MGHDK, CDR2 SYGVNS. Trimming pared 10 bases from V and 3 bases from J, leaving 17 bases between. The CDR3 is 14 amino acids. The CDR3 DNA is TGTGCCACAGCCCTGGTCGCCTCAACAGATACGCAGTATTTT. Translated: CATALVASTDTQYF.

This clonotype was picked up many times. This chain links TRBV5-1 with TRBJ2-5, with 11 bases fitting TRBD1. The V gene end was trimmed by 5 bases and the J gene end by 4 bases; junction bases not matched to a gene: 7. The V gene's germline CDR1 is SGHRS and CDR2 YFSETQ. The CDR3 has 15 amino acids. CDR3 DNA sequence: TGCGCCAGCAGGTCCGGGACAGGGGGATCAGAGACCCAGTACTTC. Translating it yields CASRSGTGGSETQYF.

This clonotype was counted many times. The chain has TRBV7-9 and TRBJ2-7, with 10 bases fitting TRBD2. The V gene end was trimmed by 4 bases and the J gene end by 0 bases; junction bases not matched to a gene: 6. Germline loops: CDR1 SEHNR, CDR2 FQNEAQ (reference sequence). This CDR3 is built from 16 residues. The CDR3 region has the DNA TGTGCCAGCAGCTCCATAGCGGGGGGAAGCTCCTACGAGCAGTACTTC. Its protein is CASSSIAGGSSYEQYF.

On this clonotype: With a much larger clone just one base away, this may be a read error. This chain links TRBV7-3 with TRBJ2-1; D perhaps matches TRBD1 (6 bases). There are 16 residues in the CDR3. From germline, CDR1 is SGHTA and CDR2 FQGTGA. CDR3 region: CASSLTPTVGANKQFF. The CDR3 DNA reads as TGTGCCAGCAGCTTAACCCCAACCGTGGGGGCCAATAAGCAGTTCTTC. Variable domain in full (rest from reference TRBV7-3 and TRBJ2-1): GAGVSQTPSNKVTEKGKYVELRCDPISGHTALYWYRQSLGQGPEFLIYFQGTGAADDSGLPNDRFFAVRPEGSVSTLKIQRTERGDSAVYLCASSLTPTVGANKQFFGPGTRLTVL.

This clonotype was seen only a few times. The chain recombines TRBV6-2 or TRBV6-3 with TRBJ2-7, with 12 bases matching TRBD1. Germline V gene lookup returns CDR1 MNHEY and CDR2 SVGEGT. V lost 10 bases to trimming and J lost 6 bases; unmatched junction nucleotides: 7. This CDR3 comprises 13 residues. The CDR3 here is CATRGQGAGEQYV. In DNA form, the CDR3 reads TGTGCCACCAGGGGACAGGGGGCCGGCGAGCAGTACGTC.

This chain connects TRBV5-1 to TRBJ2-2; 11 bases are a match to TRBD1. After removal of 4 bases from V and 6 bases from J, the junction contained 11 bases not matched to a gene. The CDR3 length is 17 residues. Germline assignment: CDR1 SGHRS and CDR2 YFSETQ. CDR3: CASSPNRTGGPPGELFF. The CDR3 nucleotides are TGCGCCAGCAGCCCAAATCGGACAGGGGGCCCTCCCGGGGAGCTGTTTTTT.

The rearrangement joins TRBV7-9 to TRBJ2-7; D not resolved. This CDR3 region has 15 residues. V was cut by 5 bases and J by 2 bases, with 16 bases left in between. Germline loops: CDR1 SEHNR, CDR2 FQNEAQ (reference sequence). Here the CDR3 DNA reads TGTGCCAGCAGCCGTACTGTGGACGGCCCCTACGAGCAGTACTTC. Translating gives CASSRTVDGPYEQYF.

This clonotype was counted ten times or more. The rearrangement links TRBV18 to TRBJ1-4; 8 bases line up with TRBD1. CDR1 KGHSH and CDR2 LQKENI come from the germline V gene. This CDR3 comprises 14 residues. With 4 bases clipped from V and 8 bases from J, the junction kept 6 bases outside the gene matches. CDR3 region: CASSRDRRDEKLFF. The CDR3 DNA sequence: TGTGCCAGCTCACGGGACAGGAGGGACGAAAAACTGTTTTTT.